A selection of T cell receptor beta chains follows, all from one sample in a study of neurological immune-mediated disorders. TCRdb analysed the 5' RACE reads with MiXCR anew, one entry per CDR3 protein. The sample lists 55,000 or so distinct CDR3 sequences; 4% were seen once. Sequencing was performed on CD4+ T cells from blood. The receptors shown here come from a woman in her thirties or forties with multiple sclerosis. Both conserved end residues are trimmed from each CDR3.

>TRBV4-1
ASSQPTSGGRLHYNEQF
>TRBV20-1
SAILGGQGLRGYT
>TRBV9
ASSVLGARVTGELF
>TRBV10-3
AIRDSLDNHPQH
>TRBV15
ATSWVQGATEAF
>TRBV7-2
ASSLGGTVGTEAF
>TRBV20-1
SASPSGVGSHEQY
>TRBV5-8
ASSLDGLVGVRPYEQY
>TRBV5-1
ASSLNGETLWTEAF
>TRBV10-3
AISESTPGPRPNTEAF
>TRBV20-1
SARPGRTSVSTDTQY
>TRBV6-6
ASRPGTGTHEPQH
>TRBV5-5
ASSLGAIEEGEQY
>TRBV7-3
ASSLLPDSSYEQY
>TRBV21-1
ASSTGARGRRETQY
>TRBV5-8
ASSYTGQAEIYNEQF
>TRBV5-5
ASRYGLAGALRLEQY
>TRBV6-5
ASSYVLDTEAF
>TRBV7-9
ASIRTGNGQPQH
>TRBV7-2
ASSDLAWEGEQY
>TRBV5-1
ASSLTGTDTQY
>TRBV2
ASSDQDTQY
>TRBV5-1
ASSLGDGGGGYT
>TRBV4-2
ASSQAGTYGYT
>TRBV15
ATSRWELGDEKLF
>TRBV24-1
APLGQINTEAF
>TRBV24-1
ATSDHTAFSYNEQF